This T cell receptor beta chain originates from a study of monozygotic twins with cystic fibrosis. Overall study: Library input was approximately 2.7 micrograms of fragmented DNA, with about 15 PCR cycles.

Some clones are missing from TCRdb's copy, which holds only in-frame ones; the method was immunoSEQ multiplex PCR. The table includes more than 25,000 clones, 90% detected once. To note about this clone: Its antigen remains unknown.

Regarding the study as a whole: Clonality was generally low (median around 0.0098), higher in the most severe patients. Unrelated CF individuals shared fewer identical clonotypes than monozygotic CF twins. J usage was most co-twin-similar in 8 of 16 pairs, V in 13.

The TCR comes from a girl under 10 years old with cystic fibrosis. The sample taken for sequencing was blood.

The CDR3 is CASGPGLQNTEAFF. CDR3 DNA: TGTGCTAGTGGTCCGGGACTCCAGAACACTGAAGCTTTCTTT. The chain combines TRBV12-5 with TRBJ1-1, with D maybe TRBD1 (5 bases). Germline CDR1 reads LGHNT; CDR2 reads FRNRAP. The ends were cut back, 5 bases at V and 1 base at J, with 11 bases in the middle. This CDR3 spans 14 amino acids.